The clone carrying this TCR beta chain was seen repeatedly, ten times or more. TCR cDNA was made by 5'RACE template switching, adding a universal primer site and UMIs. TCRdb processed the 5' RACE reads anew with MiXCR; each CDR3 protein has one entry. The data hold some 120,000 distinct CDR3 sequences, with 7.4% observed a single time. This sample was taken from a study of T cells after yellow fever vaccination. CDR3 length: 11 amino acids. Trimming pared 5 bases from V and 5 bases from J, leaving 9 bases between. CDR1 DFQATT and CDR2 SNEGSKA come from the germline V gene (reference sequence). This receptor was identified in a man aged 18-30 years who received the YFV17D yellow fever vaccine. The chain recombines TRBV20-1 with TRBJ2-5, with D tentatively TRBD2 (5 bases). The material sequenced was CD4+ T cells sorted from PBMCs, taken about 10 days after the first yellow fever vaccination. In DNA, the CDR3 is TGCAGTGCTCTTCCGGGGGAGACCCAGTACTTC. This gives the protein CSALPGETQYF.